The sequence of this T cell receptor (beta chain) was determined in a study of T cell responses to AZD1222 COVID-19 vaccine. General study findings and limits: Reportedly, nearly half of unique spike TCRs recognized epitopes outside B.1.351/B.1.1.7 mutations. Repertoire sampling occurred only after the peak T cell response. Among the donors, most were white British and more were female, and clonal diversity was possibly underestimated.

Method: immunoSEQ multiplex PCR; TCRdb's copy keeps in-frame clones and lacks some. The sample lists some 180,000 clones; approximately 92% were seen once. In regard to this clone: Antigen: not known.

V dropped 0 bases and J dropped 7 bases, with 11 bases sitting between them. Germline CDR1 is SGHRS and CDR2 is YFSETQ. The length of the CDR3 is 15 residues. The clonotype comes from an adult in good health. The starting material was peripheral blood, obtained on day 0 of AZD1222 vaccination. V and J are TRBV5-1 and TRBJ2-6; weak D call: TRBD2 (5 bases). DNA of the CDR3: TGCGCCAGCAGCTTGGAGGGAGCTCTAGCCAACGTCCTGACTTTC. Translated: CASSLEGALANVLTF.